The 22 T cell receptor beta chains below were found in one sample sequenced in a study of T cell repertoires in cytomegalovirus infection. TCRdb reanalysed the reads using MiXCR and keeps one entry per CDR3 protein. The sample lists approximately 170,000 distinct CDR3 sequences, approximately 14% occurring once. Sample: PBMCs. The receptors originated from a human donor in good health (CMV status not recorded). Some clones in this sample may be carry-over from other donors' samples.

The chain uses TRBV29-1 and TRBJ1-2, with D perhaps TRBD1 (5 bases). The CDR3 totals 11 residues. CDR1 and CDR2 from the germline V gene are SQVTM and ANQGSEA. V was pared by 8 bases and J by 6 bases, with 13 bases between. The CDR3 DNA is TGCAGCTTGGGACGGGCGGATGGCTACACCTTC. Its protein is CSLGRADGYTF.

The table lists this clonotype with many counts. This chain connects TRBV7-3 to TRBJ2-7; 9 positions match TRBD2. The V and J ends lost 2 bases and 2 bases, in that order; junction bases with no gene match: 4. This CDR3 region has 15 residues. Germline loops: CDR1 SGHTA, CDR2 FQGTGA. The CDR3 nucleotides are TGTGCCAGCAGCTTACAAGCGGGAGGTACCTACGAGCAGTACTTC. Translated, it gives CASSLQAGGTYEQYF. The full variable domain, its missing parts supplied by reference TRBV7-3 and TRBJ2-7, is GAGVSQTPSNKVTEKGKYVELRCDPISGHTALYWYRQSLGQGPEFLIYFQGTGAADDSGLPNDRFFAVRPEGSVSTLKIQRTERGDSAVYLCASSLQAGGTYEQYFGPGTRLTVT.

The CDR3, as DNA: TGCAGCGTTGGACTAGGACAAGAGACCCAGTACTTC. Its protein is CSVGLGQETQYF. The V and J genes are TRBV29-1 and TRBJ2-5, with a tentative D call TRBD2 (6 bases). The V gene's germline CDR1 is SQVTM and CDR2 ANQGSEA. The CDR3 sequence is 12 residues long. V was shortened by 4 bases and J by 2 bases, with 8 bases between the two germline ends.

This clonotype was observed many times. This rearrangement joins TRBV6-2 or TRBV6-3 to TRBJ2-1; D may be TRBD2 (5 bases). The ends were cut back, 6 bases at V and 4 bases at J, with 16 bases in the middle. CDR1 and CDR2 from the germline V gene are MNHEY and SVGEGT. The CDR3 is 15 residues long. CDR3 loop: CASSPFVAMYNEQFF. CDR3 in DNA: TGTGCCAGCAGCCCCTTTGTAGCGATGTACAATGAGCAGTTCTTC.

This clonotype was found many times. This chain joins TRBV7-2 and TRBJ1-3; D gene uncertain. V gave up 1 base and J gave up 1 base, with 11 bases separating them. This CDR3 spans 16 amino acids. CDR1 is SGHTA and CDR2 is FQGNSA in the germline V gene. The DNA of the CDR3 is TGTGCCAGCAGCTTAGACCTCCCATCTTCTGGAAACACCATATATTTT. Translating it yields CASSLDLPSSGNTIYF.

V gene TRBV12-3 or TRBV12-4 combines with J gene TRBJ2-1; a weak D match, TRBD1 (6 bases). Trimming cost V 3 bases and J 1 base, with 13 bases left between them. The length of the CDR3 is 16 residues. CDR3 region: CASSFPETGSYNEQFF. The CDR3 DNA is TGTGCCAGCAGTTTTCCTGAGACAGGATCCTACAATGAGCAGTTCTTC.

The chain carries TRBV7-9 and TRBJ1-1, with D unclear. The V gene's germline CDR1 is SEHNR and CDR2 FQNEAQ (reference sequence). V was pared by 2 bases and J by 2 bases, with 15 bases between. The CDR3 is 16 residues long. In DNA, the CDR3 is TGTGCCAGCAGCTTACCCTCCACGGACGGTAACACTGAAGCTTTCTTT. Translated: CASSLPSTDGNTEAFF.

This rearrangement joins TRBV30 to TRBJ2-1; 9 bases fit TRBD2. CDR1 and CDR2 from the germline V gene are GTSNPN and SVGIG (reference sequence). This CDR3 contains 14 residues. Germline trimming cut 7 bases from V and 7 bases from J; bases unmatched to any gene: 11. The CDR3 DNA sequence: TGTGCCTTTCCGGTTAGCGGGAGTGCTAATGAGCAGTTCTTC. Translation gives CAFPVSGSANEQFF.

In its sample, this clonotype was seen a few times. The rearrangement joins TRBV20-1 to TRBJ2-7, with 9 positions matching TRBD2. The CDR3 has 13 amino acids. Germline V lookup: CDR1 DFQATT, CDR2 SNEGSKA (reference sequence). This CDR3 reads CRQEREATYEQYF. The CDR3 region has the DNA TGCAGACAAGAGCGGGAGGCCACCTACGAGCAGTACTTC.

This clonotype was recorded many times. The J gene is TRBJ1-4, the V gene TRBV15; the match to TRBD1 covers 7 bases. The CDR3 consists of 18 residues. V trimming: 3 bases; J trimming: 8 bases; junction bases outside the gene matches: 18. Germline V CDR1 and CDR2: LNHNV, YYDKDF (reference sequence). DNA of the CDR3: TGTGCCACCAGCAGGTCCCCCAGCGACAGGGCCCTTGTGGAAAAACTGTTTTTT. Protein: CATSRSPSDRALVEKLFF.

CDR3 nucleotide sequence: TGTGCCAGCACCCCAGGCGGGGAGCTGTTTTTT. It codes for CASTPGGELFF. The chain combines TRBV12-3 or TRBV12-4 with TRBJ2-2; the D is unclear. V was clipped by 7 bases and J by 7 bases, with 7 bases between them. The CDR3 extends over 11 amino acids.

For the CDR3, the DNA is TGTGCCAGCAGTTCCTTTCCCTACGAGCAGTACTTC. It codes for CASSSFPYEQYF. V gene TRBV28 combines with J gene TRBJ2-7; unclear D gene. The V end lost 4 bases, the J end lost 2 bases, and 6 bases lay between the germline ends. This CDR3 is built from 12 residues. Germline values: CDR1 MDHEN, CDR2 SYDVKM.

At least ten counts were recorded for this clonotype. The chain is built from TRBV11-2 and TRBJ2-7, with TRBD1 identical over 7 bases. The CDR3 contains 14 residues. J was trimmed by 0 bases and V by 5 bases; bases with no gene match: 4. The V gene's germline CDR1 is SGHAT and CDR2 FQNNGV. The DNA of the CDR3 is TGTGCCAGCAGCCCGGACAGGAGCTCCTACGAGCAGTACTTC. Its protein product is CASSPDRSSYEQYF.

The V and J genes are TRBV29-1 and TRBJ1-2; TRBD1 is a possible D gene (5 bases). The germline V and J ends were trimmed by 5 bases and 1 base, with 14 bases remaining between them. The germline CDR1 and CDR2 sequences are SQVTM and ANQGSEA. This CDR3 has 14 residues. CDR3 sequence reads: CSVMQSGGNYGYTF. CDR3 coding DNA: TGCAGCGTTATGCAAAGCGGGGGTAACTATGGCTACACCTTC.

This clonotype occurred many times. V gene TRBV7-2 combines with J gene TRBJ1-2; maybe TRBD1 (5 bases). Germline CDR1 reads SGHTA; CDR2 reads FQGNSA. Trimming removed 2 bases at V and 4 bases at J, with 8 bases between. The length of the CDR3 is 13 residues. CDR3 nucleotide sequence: TGTGCCAGCAGCTTATCGGGGGTCTATGGCTACACCTTC. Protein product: CASSLSGVYGYTF.

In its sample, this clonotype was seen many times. CDR3 nucleotide sequence: TGTGCCAGCAGTGAGGGGGCAGGACACCAAAACATTCAGTACTTC. Its translation: CASSEGAGHQNIQYF. The V gene is TRBV6-1, the J gene TRBJ2-4, with D tentatively TRBD1 (6 bases). CDR1 is MNHNS, CDR2 SASEGT, per germline. V shed 3 bases and J shed 5 bases, with 14 bases lying between them. CDR3 size: 15 residues.

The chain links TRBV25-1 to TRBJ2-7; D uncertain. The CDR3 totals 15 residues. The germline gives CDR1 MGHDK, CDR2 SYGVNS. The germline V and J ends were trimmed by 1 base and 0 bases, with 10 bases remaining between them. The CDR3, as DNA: TGTGCCAGCAGTGAATGGCACCCTCCCTCCTACGAGCAGTACTTC. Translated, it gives CASSEWHPPSYEQYF.

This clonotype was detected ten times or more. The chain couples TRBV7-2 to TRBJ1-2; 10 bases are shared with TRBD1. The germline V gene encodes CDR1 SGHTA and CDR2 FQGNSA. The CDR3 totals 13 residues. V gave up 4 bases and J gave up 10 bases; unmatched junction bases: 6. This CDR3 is CASSSGQGLDYTF. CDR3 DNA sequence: TGTGCCAGCAGCTCGGGACAGGGGCTAGACTACACCTTC.

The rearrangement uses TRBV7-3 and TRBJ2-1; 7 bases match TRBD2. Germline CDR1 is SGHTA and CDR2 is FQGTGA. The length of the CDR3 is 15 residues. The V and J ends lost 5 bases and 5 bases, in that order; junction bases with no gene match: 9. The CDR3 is CASSNGGTKNNEQFF. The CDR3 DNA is TGTGCCAGCAGCAACGGCGGGACTAAAAACAATGAGCAGTTCTTC. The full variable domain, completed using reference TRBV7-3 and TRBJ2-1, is GAGVSQTPSNKVTEKGKYVELRCDPISGHTALYWYRQSLGQGPEFLIYFQGTGAADDSGLPNDRFFAVRPEGSVSTLKIQRTERGDSAVYLCASSNGGTKNNEQFFGPGTRLTVL.

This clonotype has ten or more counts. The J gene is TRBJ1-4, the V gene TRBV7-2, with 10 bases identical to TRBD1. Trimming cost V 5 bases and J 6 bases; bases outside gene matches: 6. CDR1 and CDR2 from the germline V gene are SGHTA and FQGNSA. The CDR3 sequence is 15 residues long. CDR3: CASSPWTGGDEKLFF. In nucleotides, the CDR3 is TGTGCCAGCAGCCCTTGGACAGGGGGAGATGAAAAACTGTTTTTT. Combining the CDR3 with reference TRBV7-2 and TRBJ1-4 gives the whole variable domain GAGVSQSPSNKVTEKGKDVELRCDPISGHTALYWYRQSLGQGLEFLIYFQGNSAPDKSGLPSDRFSAERTGGSVSTLTIQRTQQEDSAVYLCASSPWTGGDEKLFFGSGTQLSVL.

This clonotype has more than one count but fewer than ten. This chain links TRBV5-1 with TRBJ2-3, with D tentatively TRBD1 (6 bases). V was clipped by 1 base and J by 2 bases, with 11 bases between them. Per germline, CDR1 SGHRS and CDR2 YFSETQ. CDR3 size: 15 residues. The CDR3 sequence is CASSLQGSSTDTQYF. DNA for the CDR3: TGCGCCAGCAGCTTGCAGGGGAGTTCCACAGATACGCAGTATTTT.

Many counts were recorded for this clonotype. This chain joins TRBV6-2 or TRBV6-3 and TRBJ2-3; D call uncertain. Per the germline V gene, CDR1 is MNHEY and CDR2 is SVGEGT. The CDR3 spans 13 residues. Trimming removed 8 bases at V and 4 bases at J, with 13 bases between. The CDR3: CASGRPVSDTQYF. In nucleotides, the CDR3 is TGTGCCAGCGGACGGCCGGTATCAGATACGCAGTATTTT.